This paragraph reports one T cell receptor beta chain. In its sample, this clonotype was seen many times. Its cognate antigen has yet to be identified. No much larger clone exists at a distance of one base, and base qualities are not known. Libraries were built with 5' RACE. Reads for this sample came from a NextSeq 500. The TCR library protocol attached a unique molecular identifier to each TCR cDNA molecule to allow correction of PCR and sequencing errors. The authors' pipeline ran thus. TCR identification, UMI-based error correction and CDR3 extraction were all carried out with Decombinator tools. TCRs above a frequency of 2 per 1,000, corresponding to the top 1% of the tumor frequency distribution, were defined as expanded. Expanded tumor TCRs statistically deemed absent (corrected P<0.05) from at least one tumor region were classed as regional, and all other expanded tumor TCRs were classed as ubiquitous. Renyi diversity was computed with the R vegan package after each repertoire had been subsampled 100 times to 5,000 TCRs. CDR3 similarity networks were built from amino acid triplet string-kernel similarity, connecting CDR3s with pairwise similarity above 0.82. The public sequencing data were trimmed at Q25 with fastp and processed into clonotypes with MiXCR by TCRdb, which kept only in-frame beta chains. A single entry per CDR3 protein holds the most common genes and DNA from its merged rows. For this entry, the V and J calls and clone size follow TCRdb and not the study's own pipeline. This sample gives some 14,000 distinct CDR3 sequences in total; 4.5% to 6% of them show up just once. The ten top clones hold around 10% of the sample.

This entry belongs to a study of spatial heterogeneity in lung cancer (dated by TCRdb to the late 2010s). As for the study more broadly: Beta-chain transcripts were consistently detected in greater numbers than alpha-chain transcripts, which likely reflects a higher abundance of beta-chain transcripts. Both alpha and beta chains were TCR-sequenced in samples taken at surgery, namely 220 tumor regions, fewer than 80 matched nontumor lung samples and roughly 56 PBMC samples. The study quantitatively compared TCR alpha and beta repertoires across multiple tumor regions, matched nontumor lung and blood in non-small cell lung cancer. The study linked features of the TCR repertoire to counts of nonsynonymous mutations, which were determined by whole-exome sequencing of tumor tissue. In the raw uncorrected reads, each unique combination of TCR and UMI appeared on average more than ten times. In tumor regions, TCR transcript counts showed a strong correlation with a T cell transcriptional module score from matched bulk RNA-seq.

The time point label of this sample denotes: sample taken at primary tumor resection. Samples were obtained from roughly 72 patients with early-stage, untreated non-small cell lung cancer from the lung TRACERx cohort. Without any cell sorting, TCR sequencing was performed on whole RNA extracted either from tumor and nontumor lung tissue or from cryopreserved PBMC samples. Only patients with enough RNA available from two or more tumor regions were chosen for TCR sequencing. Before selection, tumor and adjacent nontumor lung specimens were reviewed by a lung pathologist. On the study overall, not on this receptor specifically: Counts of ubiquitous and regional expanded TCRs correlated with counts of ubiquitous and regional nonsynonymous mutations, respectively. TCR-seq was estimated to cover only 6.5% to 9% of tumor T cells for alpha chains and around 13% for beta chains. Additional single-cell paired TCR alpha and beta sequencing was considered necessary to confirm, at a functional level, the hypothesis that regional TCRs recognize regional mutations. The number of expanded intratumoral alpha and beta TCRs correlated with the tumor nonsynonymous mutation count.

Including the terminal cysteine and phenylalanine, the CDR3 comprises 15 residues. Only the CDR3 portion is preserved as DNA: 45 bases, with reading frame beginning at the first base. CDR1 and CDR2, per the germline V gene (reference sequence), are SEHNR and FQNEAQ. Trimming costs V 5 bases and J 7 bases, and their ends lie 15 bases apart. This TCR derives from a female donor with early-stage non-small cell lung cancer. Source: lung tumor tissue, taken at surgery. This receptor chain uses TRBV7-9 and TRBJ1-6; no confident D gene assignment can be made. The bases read TGTGCCAGCAGCCCGACATCTCCCGGGAATTCACCCCTCCACTTT. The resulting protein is CASSPTSPGNSPLHF.